This passage covers 21 T cell receptor beta chains from one sample sequenced in a study of blood T cell repertoires in COVID-19. Repertoires were generated with immunoSEQ multiplex PCR, while TCRdb's copy carries only in-frame clones and drops some. The profile shows 250,000 to 350,000 clones, approximately 84% of them singletons. The sequenced sample was peripheral blood. The origin of the receptors is a human donor with COVID-19, enrolled during active disease. The donor label of this sample is uncertain.

The chain is built from TRBV3-1 (or the pseudogene TRBV3-2) and TRBJ1-1, with 7 bases aligning to TRBD1. CDR1 is LGHDT and CDR2 is YNNKEL in the germline V gene (reference sequence). The CDR3 spans 14 residues. The trim removed 3 bases at V and 2 bases at J, leaving 3 bases unmatched. The DNA for the CDR3 is TGTGCCAGCAGCCAGAACAGGGGTAACACTGAAGCTTTCTTT. Residues: CASSQNRGNTEAFF.

The rearrangement links TRBV7-9 to TRBJ2-7; possibly TRBD1 for D (5 bases). This CDR3 contains 14 residues. The germline gives CDR1 SEHNR, CDR2 FQNEAQ (reference sequence). V lost 2 bases and J lost 8, with 16 bases in between. This CDR3 reads CASSLSSGQGKQYF. The CDR3 region has the DNA TGTGCCAGCAGCTTATCCTCCGGGCAGGGAAAGCAGTACTTC.

This chain joins TRBV27 and TRBJ2-2; the D gene is possibly TRBD2 (7 bases). The CDR3 has 17 residues. Per germline, CDR1 MNHEY and CDR2 SMNVEV (reference sequence). Trimming left V 7 bases short and J 2 bases short, with 20 bases between. The DNA for the CDR3 is TGTGCCAGCACCTTGGGTTGGGAGGGGGAAAACACCGGGGAGCTGTTTTTT. This sequence encodes CASTLGWEGENTGELFF.

This clone was observed once. CDR3 residues: CSVGGGSGIGRPYEQYF. The CDR3, as DNA: TGCAGCGTTGGTGGGGGGAGCGGGATAGGGAGGCCCTACGAGCAGTACTTC. This chain joins TRBV29-1 and TRBJ2-7, with 7 positions matching TRBD2. Losses at the gene ends were 4 bases for V and 2 bases for J; bases not matched to a gene: 17. CDR3 size: 17 residues. Germline-derived CDR1 and CDR2 are SQVTM and ANQGSEA.

The gene calls are TRBV5-1 and TRBJ2-5; 15 bases are shared with TRBD2. Germline CDR1 SGHRS, CDR2 YFSETQ. The CDR3 is 18 amino acids. Trimming removed 4 bases from V and 4 bases from J; junction bases left unmatched: 11. The CDR3 nucleotides are TGCGCCAGCAGCCCAGGACTAGCGGGAGGGCCAACTCCAGAGACCCAGTACTTC. Translating gives CASSPGLAGGPTPETQYF. The variable domain in full, completed from reference TRBV5-1 and TRBJ2-5, reads KAGVTQTPRYLIKTRGQQVTLSCSPISGHRSVSWYQQTPGQGLQFLFEYFSETQRNKGNFPGRFSGRQFSNSRSEMNVSTLELGDSALYLCASSPGLAGGPTPETQYFGPGTRLLVL.

For the CDR3, the DNA is TGCGCCAGCAGCCAAGTAAGGGGGCAAACAGATACGCAGTATTTT. It translates to CASSQVRGQTDTQYF. The genes are TRBV4-3 and TRBJ2-3, with 7 bases fitting TRBD1. Germline-derived CDR1 and CDR2 are LGHNA and YSLEER. The CDR3 covers 15 residues. J gave up 3 bases and V 1 base, and 4 bases lay outside the gene matches.

The sample holds one count of this clone. The chain uses TRBV18 and TRBJ2-3; weak D call: TRBD1 (6 bases). This CDR3 has 17 amino acids. The V gene's germline CDR1 is KGHSH and CDR2 LQKENI. V lost 3 bases to trimming and J lost 0 bases, with 16 bases between them. The CDR3 region has the DNA TGTGCCAGCTCACCCCGAACAGGGCGAGGAAGCACAGATACGCAGTATTTT. Translating gives CASSPRTGRGSTDTQYF. Based on the CDR3 plus reference TRBV18 and TRBJ2-3, the full variable domain is NAGVMQNPRHLVRRRGQEARLRCSPMKGHSHVYWYRQLPEEGLKFMVYLQKENIIDESGMPKERFSAEFPKEGPSILRIQQVVRGDSAAYFCASSPRTGRGSTDTQYFGPGTRLTVL.

This clone was counted once. The rearrangement joins TRBV7-2 to TRBJ2-7; 13 positions agree with TRBD2. The CDR3 runs to 17 residues. The V segment lost 1 base and the J segment 3 bases; nucleotides outside the gene matches: 6. CDR1 is SGHTA, CDR2 FQGNSA, per germline. CDR3: CASSLGGLAGQSYEQYF. The CDR3 region has the DNA TGTGCCAGCAGCTTAGGGGGACTAGCGGGACAGAGCTACGAGCAGTACTTC.

The rearrangement links TRBV3-1 (or the pseudogene TRBV3-2) to TRBJ2-7, with TRBD1 as a possible D gene (6 bases). CDR3 length: 13 residues. Germline CDR1 is LGHDT and CDR2 is YNNKEL (reference sequence). The V and J ends lost 2 bases and 3 bases respectively, with 8 bases between them. DNA for the CDR3: TGTGCCAGCAGCCAACGAGGGGGCTACGAGCAGTACTTC. Translation gives CASSQRGGYEQYF.

The chain carries TRBV3-1 (or the pseudogene TRBV3-2) and TRBJ1-4; D is unclear. Trimming shortened V by 4 bases and J by 8 bases, and 14 bases separated the two germline ends. The CDR3 is 14 residues long. The germline V gene encodes CDR1 LGHDT and CDR2 YNNKEL (reference sequence). The CDR3 here is CASSPRGLGEKLFF. In nucleotides, the CDR3 is TGTGCCAGCAGCCCTCGAGGACTCGGGGAAAAACTGTTTTTT.

The J gene is TRBJ2-7, the V gene TRBV5-6; the match to TRBD1 covers 9 bases. This CDR3 has 14 residues. Germline trimming cut 4 bases from V and 4 bases from J; bases unmatched to any gene: 6. The germline V gene has CDR1 SGHDT and CDR2 YYEEEE. This CDR3 reads CASSAGTGLYEQYF. In DNA, the CDR3 is TGTGCCAGCAGCGCCGGGACAGGGTTATACGAGCAGTACTTC. Combining the CDR3 with reference TRBV5-6 and TRBJ2-7 gives the whole variable domain DAGVTQSPTHLIKTRGQQVTLRCSPKSGHDTVSWYQQALGQGPQFIFQYYEEEERQRGNFPDRFSGHQFPNYSSELNVNALLLGDSALYLCASSAGTGLYEQYFGPGTRLTVT.

This sequence joins TRBV13 and TRBJ1-6; TRBD1 aligns across 8 bases. The trim removed 5 bases at V and 10 bases at J, leaving 7 bases unmatched. This CDR3 contains 14 residues. Germline lookup yields CDR1 PRHDT and CDR2 FYEKMQ (reference sequence). The CDR3 DNA reads as TGTGCCAGCAGCACTCGGACAGGGAGCTCACCCCTCCACTTT. This sequence encodes CASSTRTGSSPLHF.

The rearrangement uses TRBV6-5 and TRBJ2-5; 9 nucleotides match TRBD2. V lost 3 bases, J lost 6 bases, and 11 bases stayed unmatched. The CDR3 contains 16 residues. Germline V lookup: CDR1 MNHEY, CDR2 SVGAGI. The CDR3 protein is CASSYIAGVGLKTQYF. In DNA form, the CDR3 reads TGTGCCAGCAGTTATATAGCGGGAGTGGGGTTGAAGACCCAGTACTTC.

In DNA form, the CDR3 reads TGTGCTAGTGGTTTGGTCGGACACGTCGATACGCAGTATTTT. Amino acids: CASGLVGHVDTQYF. V usage is TRBV12-5 and J usage is TRBJ2-3; possible D gene TRBD1, 5 bases. Germline CDR1 is LGHNT and CDR2 is FRNRAP. The germline V and J ends were trimmed by 0 bases and 6 bases, with 10 bases remaining between them. The CDR3 is 14 residues long.

The rearrangement uses TRBV12-3 or TRBV12-4 and TRBJ2-1; no definite D call. Trimming left V 3 bases short and J 9 bases short, with 6 bases between. CDR3 length: 11 amino acids. The CDR3 coding sequence is TGTGCCAGCAGTTTGTGGCTTGAGCAGTTCTTC. This sequence encodes CASSLWLEQFF.

CDR3 loop: CASSLSYRNNEQFF. The CDR3 DNA sequence: TGTGCCAGCAGCTTAAGCTACAGGAACAATGAGCAGTTCTTC. J is TRBJ2-1 and V is TRBV7-9; a possible D gene is TRBD1 (5 bases). This CDR3 is built from 14 residues. V was shortened by 2 bases and J by 5 bases, with 10 bases between the two germline ends. Germline V gene lookup returns CDR1 SEHNR and CDR2 FQNEAQ (reference sequence).

The rearrangement joins TRBV12-3 or TRBV12-4 to TRBJ2-1; 7 positions agree with TRBD1. The CDR3 has 13 amino acids. The V segment lost 5 bases and the J segment 9 bases; nucleotides outside the gene matches: 7. As DNA, the CDR3 is TGTGCCAGCAGTGCCCGGACAGGTGCTGAGCAGTTCTTC. Encoded protein: CASSARTGAEQFF.

This chain links TRBV5-5 with TRBJ2-1, with a possible D match to TRBD2 (6 bases). Germline V gene data show CDR1 as SGHKS and CDR2 as YYEKEE (reference sequence). This CDR3 comprises 14 residues. V lost 3 bases to trimming and J lost 9 bases, with 16 bases between them. Here the CDR3 reads CASSSEGSWAEQFF. CDR3 bases: TGTGCCAGCAGCTCGGAGGGCTCCTGGGCTGAGCAGTTCTTC.

This clone occurred once. This rearrangement joins TRBV19 to TRBJ1-5, with D hard to call. V shed 5 bases and J shed 5 bases, with 13 bases lying between them. The germline V gene has CDR1 LNHDA and CDR2 SQIVND (reference sequence). The CDR3 has 14 residues. Here the CDR3 reads CASSPLSVDQPQHF. The DNA for the CDR3 is TGTGCCAGTAGTCCCCTTTCGGTGGATCAGCCCCAGCATTTT.

The gene calls are TRBV19 and TRBJ2-5, with 8 bases fitting TRBD2. Germline lookup yields CDR1 LNHDA and CDR2 SQIVND (reference sequence). Trimming took 7 bases from V and 5 from J; bases not matched to a gene: 9. The CDR3 sequence is 14 residues long. CDR3 DNA: TGTGCCAGTACCGACGGGGGGGCTGGGGAGACCCAGTACTTC. This gives the protein CASTDGGAGETQYF.

The V and J genes are TRBV28 and TRBJ2-7; 7 bases line up with TRBD2. This CDR3 is built from 13 residues. V was clipped by 5 bases and J by 12 bases; unmatched bases: 13. The germline V gene encodes CDR1 MDHEN and CDR2 SYDVKM. CDR3 nucleotides: TGTGCCAGCAGTAGGGAGGGAGCAGTAATGCTGTACTTC. Residues: CASSREGAVMLYF.